What follows are 18 T cell receptor beta chains derived from one specimen sequenced in a study of T cell changes during pregnancy in multiple sclerosis. Only in-frame clones appear in the TCRdb table, and some are missing; sequencing was by immunoSEQ multiplex PCR. The sample comprises fewer than 75,000 clones, around 93% of which are singletons, and roughly 3.5% rests with the top ten. The sequencing used peripheral blood, collected after pregnancy. These receptors were obtained from a female donor in good health, enrolled as a control in a pregnancy study.

The V call is TRBV9, the J call TRBJ2-1, with 13 bases aligning to TRBD2. V lost 0 bases and J lost 9; bases outside the gene matches: 9. CDR3 length: 17 residues. Germline loops: CDR1 SGDLS, CDR2 YYNGEE. Here the CDR3 reads CASSVGALAGGRREQFF. The CDR3, as DNA: TGTGCCAGCAGCGTAGGGGCACTAGCGGGGGGGCGGCGTGAGCAGTTCTTC.

The chain uses TRBV7-2 and TRBJ1-2; D gene ambiguous. V was pared by 2 bases and J by 4 bases, with 5 bases between. This CDR3 region has 12 residues. Germline CDR1 reads SGHTA; CDR2 reads FQGNSA. For the CDR3, the DNA is TGTGCCAGCAGCTTATCTAGCTATGGCTACACCTTC. It encodes CASSLSSYGYTF.

The rearrangement joins TRBV7-2 to TRBJ2-1; possibly TRBD1 for D (6 bases). Trimming cost V 3 bases and J 9 bases, with 12 bases left between them. Germline CDR1 SGHTA, CDR2 FQGNSA. CDR3 length: 13 amino acids. CDR3 amino acids: CASSFSQGGEQFF. The CDR3 nucleotides read TGTGCCAGCAGCTTCTCACAGGGCGGTGAGCAGTTCTTC.

The rearrangement uses TRBV14 and TRBJ2-3; no definite D call. Looked up from germline, CDR1 is SGHDN and CDR2 is FVKESK. V was trimmed by 2 bases and J by 0 bases, leaving 18 bases between them. The CDR3 loop spans 18 amino acids. CDR3 bases: TGTGCCAGCAGCCAATCTGCGATCGTGATCCGTAGCACAGATACGCAGTATTTT. It yields the protein CASSQSAIVIRSTDTQYF. Combining the CDR3 with reference TRBV14 and TRBJ2-3 gives the whole variable domain EAGVTQFPSHSVIEKGQTVTLRCDPISGHDNLYWYRRVMGKEIKFLLHFVKESKQDESGMPNNRFLAERTGGTYSTLKVQPAELEDSGVYFCASSQSAIVIRSTDTQYFGPGTRLTVL.

J is TRBJ1-2 and V is TRBV2; weak D call: TRBD1 (5 bases). Germline V lookup: CDR1 SNHLY, CDR2 FYNNEI. V was shortened by 9 bases and J by 8 bases, with 13 bases between the two germline ends. The CDR3 is 11 amino acids. The CDR3 spells CASSGLGGYTF. DNA of the CDR3: TGTGCCAGTTCGGGACTTGGCGGCTACACCTTC.

The gene calls are TRBV28 and TRBJ1-4; TRBD1 agrees at 7 bases. There are 13 residues in the CDR3. The J segment lost 4 bases and the V segment lost 9 bases, leaving 5 bases of the junction unmatched. Germline assignment: CDR1 MDHEN and CDR2 SYDVKM. CDR3 coding DNA: TGTGCCAGTATGACAGGGATTAATGAAAAACTGTTTTTT. Translating gives CASMTGINEKLFF.

The genes are TRBV7-9 and TRBJ2-7; TRBD2 matches at 9 bases. The CDR3 is 16 amino acids. With 5 bases clipped from V and 3 bases from J, the junction kept 11 bases outside the gene matches. CDR1 is SEHNR, CDR2 FQNEAQ, per germline (reference sequence). This CDR3 is CASSPGTVAGDYEQYF. CDR3 in DNA: TGTGCCAGCAGCCCCGGGACAGTAGCGGGAGACTACGAGCAGTACTTC.

This clone appeared once. The chain joins TRBV21-1 to TRBJ2-1; the listed D gene, TRBD2, was not tested against the DNA. TRBV21-1 is a documented pseudogene. The CDR3 is 14 residues long. The DNA for the CDR3 is TGTGCCAGCAGCAAAGCGGGAGGGTACAATGAGCAGTTCTTC. Translation gives CASSKAGGYNEQFF.

V and J are TRBV5-4 and TRBJ2-4, with 8 bases matching TRBD1. The CDR3 covers 13 residues. V dropped 4 bases and J dropped 10; count of bases not matched to a gene: 7. The germline gives CDR1 SGHNT, CDR2 YYREEE (reference sequence). As DNA, the CDR3 is TGTGCCAGCAGCCAGGACAGGGTCGGAATTCAGTACTTC. Amino acids: CASSQDRVGIQYF.

The rearrangement joins TRBV5-1 to TRBJ1-6; the D is unclear. The CDR3 is made up of 16 amino acids. Looked up from germline, CDR1 is SGHRS and CDR2 is YFSETQ. V lost 0 bases and J 7 bases, leaving 14 bases between the germline ends. DNA of the CDR3: TGCGCCAGCAGCTTGGAAGGTGGAGGGTTAAATTCACCCCTCCACTTT. It specifies CASSLEGGGLNSPLHF.

V is TRBV6-5 and J is TRBJ1-1, with D perhaps matching TRBD1 (6 bases). CDR1 is MNHEY, CDR2 SVGAGI, per germline. The CDR3 spans 14 residues. The V end lost 1 base, the J end lost 0 bases, and 6 bases lay between the germline ends. Written as DNA, the CDR3 is TGTGCCAGCAGTTACTACAGGGTGAACACTGAAGCTTTCTTT. Translated: CASSYYRVNTEAFF.

The gene calls are TRBV28 and TRBJ1-1; D is uncertain. Trimming removed 10 bases at V and 1 base at J, with 13 bases between. The germline gives CDR1 MDHEN, CDR2 SYDVKM. The CDR3 loop spans 13 amino acids. The CDR3 nucleotides are TGTGCCACCTTAGTACAGAAGAACACTGAAGCTTTCTTT. The encoded protein is CATLVQKNTEAFF.

The chain's CDR3 is CASSRYRDPYNEQFF. In DNA, the CDR3 is TGTGCCAGCAGTCGATACAGGGATCCCTACAATGAGCAGTTCTTC. This chain uses TRBV28 with TRBJ2-1; tentative D call: TRBD1 (6 bases). This CDR3 region has 15 residues. The V end lost 5 bases, the J end lost 2 bases, and 13 bases lay between the germline ends. In germline, CDR1 is MDHEN, CDR2 SYDVKM. Full variable domain (outside the CDR3, taken from reference TRBV28 and TRBJ2-1): DVKVTQSSRYLVKRTGEKVFLECVQDMDHENMFWYRQDPGLGLRLIYFSYDVKMKEKGDIPEGYSVSREKKERFSLILESASTNQTSMYLCASSRYRDPYNEQFFGPGTRLTVL.

The chain couples TRBV7-9 to TRBJ1-5, with 9 bases identical to TRBD1. The ends lost 1 base at V and 2 bases at J; junction bases unmatched: 0. Germline-derived CDR1 and CDR2 are SEHNR and FQNEAQ (reference sequence). This CDR3 is built from 15 residues. The CDR3 DNA follows: TGTGCCAGCAGCTTAGGGACAGGGGGCAATCAGCCCCAGCATTTT. This encodes CASSLGTGGNQPQHF. The whole variable domain, filled in from reference TRBV7-9 and TRBJ1-5, reads DTGVSQNPRHKITKRGQNVTFRCDPISEHNRLYWYRQTLGQGPEFLTYFQNEAQLEKSRLLSDRFSAERPKGSFSTLEIQRTEQGDSAMYLCASSLGTGGNQPQHFGDGTRLSIL.

This clone turned up a few times. This chain joins TRBV29-1 and TRBJ1-1; the D is unclear. Trimming stripped 7 bases from V and 0 bases from J, with 9 bases between. The V gene's germline CDR1 is SQVTM and CDR2 ANQGSEA. The CDR3 totals 12 residues. CDR3 residues: CSGGSMNTEAFF. CDR3 coding DNA: TGCAGCGGTGGTAGCATGAACACTGAAGCTTTCTTT.

CDR3 amino acids: CASRRGLYTGELFF. DNA for the CDR3: TGTGCCAGCAGGCGCGGGCTATACACCGGGGAGCTGTTTTTT. The chain recombines TRBV6-5 with TRBJ2-2; TRBD2 might be the D (5 bases). The germline V and J ends were trimmed by 6 bases and 3 bases, with 11 bases remaining between them. Germline V gene data show CDR1 as MNHEY and CDR2 as SVGAGI. The CDR3 runs to 14 residues.

A single count supports this clone. The V call is TRBV5-1, the J call TRBJ1-1; tentative D call: TRBD1 (6 bases). The V end lost 7 bases, the J end lost 5 bases, and 9 bases lay between the germline ends. The CDR3 is 11 amino acids. Germline V CDR1 and CDR2: SGHRS, YFSETQ. The CDR3 reads CASGDRTEAFF. As DNA, the CDR3 is TGCGCCAGCGGCGACAGGACTGAAGCTTTCTTT.

The chain combines TRBV27 with TRBJ1-1, with 8 bases matching TRBD1. This CDR3 comprises 18 residues. With V trimmed by 4 bases and J by 1 base, 14 bases remained unmatched. Germline CDR1 is MNHEY and CDR2 is SMNVEV (reference sequence). CDR3 sequence (DNA): TGTGCCAGCAGTTCAGCCGTCGGACAGGGAAGGTGGAACACTGAAGCTTTCTTT. It yields the protein CASSSAVGQGRWNTEAFF.